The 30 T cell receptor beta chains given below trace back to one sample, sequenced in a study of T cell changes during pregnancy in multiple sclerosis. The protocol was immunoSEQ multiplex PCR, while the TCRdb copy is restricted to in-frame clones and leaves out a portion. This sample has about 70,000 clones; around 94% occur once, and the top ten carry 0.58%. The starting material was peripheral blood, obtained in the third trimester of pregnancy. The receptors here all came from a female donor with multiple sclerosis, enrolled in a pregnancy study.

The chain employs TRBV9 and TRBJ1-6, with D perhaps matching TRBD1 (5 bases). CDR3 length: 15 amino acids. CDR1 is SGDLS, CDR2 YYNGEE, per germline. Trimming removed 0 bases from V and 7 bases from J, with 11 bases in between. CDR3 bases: TGTGCCAGCAGCGTAGAAGACAGCAAGAATTCACCCCTCCACTTT. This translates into CASSVEDSKNSPLHF.

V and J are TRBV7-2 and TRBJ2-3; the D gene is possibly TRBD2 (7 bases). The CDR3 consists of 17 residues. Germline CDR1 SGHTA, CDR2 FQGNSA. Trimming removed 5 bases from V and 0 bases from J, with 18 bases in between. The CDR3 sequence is CASSRPPGGASTDTQYF. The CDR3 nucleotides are TGTGCCAGCAGCCGACCGCCGGGGGGCGCTAGCACAGATACGCAGTATTTT.

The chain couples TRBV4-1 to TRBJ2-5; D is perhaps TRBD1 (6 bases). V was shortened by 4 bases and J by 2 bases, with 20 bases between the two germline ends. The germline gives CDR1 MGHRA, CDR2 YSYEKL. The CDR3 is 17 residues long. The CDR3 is CASSPISTGKGQETQYF. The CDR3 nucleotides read TGCGCCAGCAGCCCGATTTCGACAGGAAAAGGACAAGAGACCCAGTACTTC.

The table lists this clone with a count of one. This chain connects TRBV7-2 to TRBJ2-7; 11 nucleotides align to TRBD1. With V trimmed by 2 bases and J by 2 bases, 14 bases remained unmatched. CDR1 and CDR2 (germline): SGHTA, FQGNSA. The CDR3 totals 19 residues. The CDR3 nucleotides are TGTGCCAGCAGCTTACAGCTTTGGACAGGGGGCATTCAGCCCTACGAGCAGTACTTC. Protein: CASSLQLWTGGIQPYEQYF.

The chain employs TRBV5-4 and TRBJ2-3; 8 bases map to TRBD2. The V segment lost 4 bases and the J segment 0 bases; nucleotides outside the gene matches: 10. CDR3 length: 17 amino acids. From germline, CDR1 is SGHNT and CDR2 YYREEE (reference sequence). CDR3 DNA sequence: TGTGCCAGCAGCCGTGCTCTGCGGGGGGCAAGCACAGATACGCAGTATTTT. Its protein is CASSRALRGASTDTQYF.

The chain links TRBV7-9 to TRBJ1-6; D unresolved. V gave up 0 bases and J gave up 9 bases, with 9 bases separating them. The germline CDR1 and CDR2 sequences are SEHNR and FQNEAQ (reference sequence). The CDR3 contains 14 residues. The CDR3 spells CASSLARWASPLHF. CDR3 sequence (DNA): TGTGCCAGCAGCTTAGCGCGTTGGGCTTCACCCCTCCACTTT.

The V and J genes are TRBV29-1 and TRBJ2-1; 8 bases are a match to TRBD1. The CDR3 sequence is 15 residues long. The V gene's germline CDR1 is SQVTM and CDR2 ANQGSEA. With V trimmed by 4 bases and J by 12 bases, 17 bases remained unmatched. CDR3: CSVVPRGLTGGGQFF. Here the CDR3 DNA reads TGCAGCGTTGTACCCAGGGGACTTACAGGGGGTGGGCAGTTCTTC.

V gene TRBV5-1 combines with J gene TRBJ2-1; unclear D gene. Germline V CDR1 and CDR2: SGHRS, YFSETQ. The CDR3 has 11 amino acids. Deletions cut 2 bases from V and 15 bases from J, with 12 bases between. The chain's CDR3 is CASSFEAWLFF. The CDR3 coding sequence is TGCGCCAGCAGCTTCGAGGCCTGGCTGTTCTTC.

Here the CDR3 reads CASSLRPSGGFYNEQFF. The DNA of the CDR3 is TGTGCCAGCAGCCTACGGCCTAGCGGGGGTTTCTACAATGAGCAGTTCTTC. The chain has TRBV7-2 and TRBJ2-1; TRBD2 matches at 10 bases. V gave up 5 bases and J gave up 3 bases; unmatched junction bases: 10. The germline gives CDR1 SGHTA, CDR2 FQGNSA. This CDR3 contains 17 residues.

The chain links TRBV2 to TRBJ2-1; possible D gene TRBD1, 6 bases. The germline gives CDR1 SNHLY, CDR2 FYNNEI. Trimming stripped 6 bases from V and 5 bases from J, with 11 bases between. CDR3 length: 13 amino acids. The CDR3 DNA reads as TGTGCCAGCAGCCGGGACATCAACAATGAGCAGTTCTTC. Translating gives CASSRDINNEQFF.

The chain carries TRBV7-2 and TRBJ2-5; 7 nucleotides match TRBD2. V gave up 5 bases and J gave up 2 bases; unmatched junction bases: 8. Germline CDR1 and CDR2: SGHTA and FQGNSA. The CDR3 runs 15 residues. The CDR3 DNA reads TGTGCCAGCAGCCCCAACCCGGGACTACAAGAGACCCAGTACTTC. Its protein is CASSPNPGLQETQYF.

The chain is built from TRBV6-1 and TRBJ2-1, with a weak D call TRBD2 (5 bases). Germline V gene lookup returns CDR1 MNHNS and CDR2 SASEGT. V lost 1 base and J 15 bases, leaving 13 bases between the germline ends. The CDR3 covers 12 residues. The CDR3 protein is CASSEVGLRRFF. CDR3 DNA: TGTGCCAGCAGTGAAGTCGGACTCCGCCGGTTCTTC.

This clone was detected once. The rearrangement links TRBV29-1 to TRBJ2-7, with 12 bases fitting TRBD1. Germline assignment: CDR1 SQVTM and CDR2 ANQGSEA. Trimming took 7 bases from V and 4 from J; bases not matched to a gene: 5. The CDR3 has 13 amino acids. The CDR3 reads CSARDRGPYEQYF. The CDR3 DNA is TGCAGCGCCCGGGACAGGGGGCCTTACGAGCAGTACTTC.

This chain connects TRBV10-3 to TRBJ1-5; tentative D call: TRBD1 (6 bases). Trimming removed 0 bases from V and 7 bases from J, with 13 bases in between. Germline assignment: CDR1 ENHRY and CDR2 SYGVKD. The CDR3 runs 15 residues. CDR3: CAISESAGGQQPQHF. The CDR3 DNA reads TGTGCCATCAGTGAGTCAGCGGGGGGACAACAGCCCCAGCATTTT.

The CDR3 DNA reads as TGTGCCAGCAGTCCACAGGGGGCGAGATACGAGCAGTACTTC. The encoded protein is CASSPQGARYEQYF. V is TRBV2 and J is TRBJ2-7; 9 bases line up with TRBD1. The junction had 6 bases not matched to a gene; V was cut back by 5 bases and J by 4 bases. CDR3 size: 14 residues. Germline V gives CDR1 SNHLY, CDR2 FYNNEI. The whole variable domain, filled in from reference TRBV2 and TRBJ2-7, reads EPEVTQTPSHQVTQMGQEVILRCVPISNHLYFYWYRQILGQKVEFLVSFYNNEISEKSEIFDDQFSVERPDGSNFTLKIRSTKLEDSAMYFCASSPQGARYEQYFGPGTRLTVT.

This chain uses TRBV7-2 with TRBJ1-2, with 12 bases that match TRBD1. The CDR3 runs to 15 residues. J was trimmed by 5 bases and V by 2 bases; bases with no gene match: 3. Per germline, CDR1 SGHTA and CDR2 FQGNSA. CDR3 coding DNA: TGTGCCAGCAGCTTATGGGGACAGGGGGCGTATGGCTACACCTTC. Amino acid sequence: CASSLWGQGAYGYTF.

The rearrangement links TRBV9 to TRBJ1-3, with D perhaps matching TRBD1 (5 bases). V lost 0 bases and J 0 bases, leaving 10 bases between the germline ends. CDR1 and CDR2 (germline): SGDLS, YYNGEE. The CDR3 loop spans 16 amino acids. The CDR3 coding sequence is TGTGCCAGCAGCGTAGCCCGCGGGGCCTCTGGAAACACCATATATTTT. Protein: CASSVARGASGNTIYF. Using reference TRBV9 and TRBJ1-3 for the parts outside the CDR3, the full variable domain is DSGVTQTPKHLITATGQRVTLRCSPRSGDLSVYWYQQSLDQGLQFLIQYYNGEERAKGNILERFSAQQFPDLHSELNLSSLELGDSALYFCASSVARGASGNTIYFGEGSWLTVV.

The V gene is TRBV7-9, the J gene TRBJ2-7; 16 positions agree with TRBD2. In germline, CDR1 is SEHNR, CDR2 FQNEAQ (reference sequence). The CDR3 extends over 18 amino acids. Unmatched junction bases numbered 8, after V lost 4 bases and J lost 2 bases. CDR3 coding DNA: TGTGCCAGCAGCTGGCGGGGACTAGCGGGGGGGCCTCCCTACGAGCAGTACTTC. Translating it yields CASSWRGLAGGPPYEQYF.

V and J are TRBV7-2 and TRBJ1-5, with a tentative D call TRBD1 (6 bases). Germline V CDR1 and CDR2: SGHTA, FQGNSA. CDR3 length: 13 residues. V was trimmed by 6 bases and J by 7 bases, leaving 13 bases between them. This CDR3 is CASRQGFLQPQHF. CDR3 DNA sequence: TGTGCCAGCAGACAGGGTTTTTTGCAGCCCCAGCATTTT.

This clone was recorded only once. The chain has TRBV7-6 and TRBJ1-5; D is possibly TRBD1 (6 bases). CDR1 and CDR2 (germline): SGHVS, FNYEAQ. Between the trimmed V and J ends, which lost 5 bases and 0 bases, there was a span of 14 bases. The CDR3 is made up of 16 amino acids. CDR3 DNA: TGTGCCAGCAGCCCCCCGGACAGTTATAGCAATCAGCCCCAGCATTTT. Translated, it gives CASSPPDSYSNQPQHF. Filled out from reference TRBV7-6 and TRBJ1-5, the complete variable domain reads GAGVSQSPRYKVTKRGQDVALRCDPISGHVSLYWYRQALGQGPEFLTYFNYEAQQDKSGLPNDRFSAERPEGSISTLTIQRTEQRDSAMYRCASSPPDSYSNQPQHFGDGTRLSIL.

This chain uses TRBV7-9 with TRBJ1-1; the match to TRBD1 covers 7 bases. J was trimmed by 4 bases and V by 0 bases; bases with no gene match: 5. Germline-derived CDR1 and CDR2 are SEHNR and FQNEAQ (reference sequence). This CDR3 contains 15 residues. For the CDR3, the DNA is TGTGCCAGCAGCTTAGCCTTGGGACAGACCACTGAAGCTTTCTTT. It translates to CASSLALGQTTEAFF.

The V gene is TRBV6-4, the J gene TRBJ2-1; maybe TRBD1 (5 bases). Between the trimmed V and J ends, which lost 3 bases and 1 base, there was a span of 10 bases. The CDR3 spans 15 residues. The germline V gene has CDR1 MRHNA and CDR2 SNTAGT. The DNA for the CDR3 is TGTGCCAGCAGTGAAGACAGCGATTCCTACAATGAGCAGTTCTTC. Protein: CASSEDSDSYNEQFF.

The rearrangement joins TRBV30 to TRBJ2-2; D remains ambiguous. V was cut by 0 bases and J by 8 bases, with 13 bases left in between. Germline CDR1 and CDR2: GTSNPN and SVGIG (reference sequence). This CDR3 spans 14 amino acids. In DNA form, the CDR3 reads TGTGCCTGGAGTGTAGAGAGCTGGTGGGGGGAGCTGTTTTTT. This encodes CAWSVESWWGELFF.

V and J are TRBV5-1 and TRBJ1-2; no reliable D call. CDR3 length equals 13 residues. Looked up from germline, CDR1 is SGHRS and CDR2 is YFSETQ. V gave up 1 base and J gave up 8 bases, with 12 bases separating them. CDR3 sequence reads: CASSLLVEVGYTF. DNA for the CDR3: TGCGCCAGCAGCTTGCTTGTCGAGGTCGGCTACACCTTC.

CDR3 residues: CASSVAVTPSSGSSYEQYF. CDR3 in DNA: TGTGCCAGCAGCGTAGCCGTAACACCCTCTAGCGGGTCTTCCTACGAGCAGTACTTC. The chain is built from TRBV9 and TRBJ2-7, with 8 bases lining up with TRBD2. The CDR3 length is 19 residues. V lost 0 bases, J lost 1 base, and 15 bases stayed unmatched. Germline lookup yields CDR1 SGDLS and CDR2 YYNGEE.

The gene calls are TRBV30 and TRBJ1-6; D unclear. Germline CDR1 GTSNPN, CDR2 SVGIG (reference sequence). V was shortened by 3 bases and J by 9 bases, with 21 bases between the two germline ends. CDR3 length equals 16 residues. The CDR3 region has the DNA TGTGCCTGGAGGATACGGAATTCGGCAGGTACTTCACCCCTCCACTTT. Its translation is CAWRIRNSAGTSPLHF.

The CDR3 reads CASSLSQGNTEAFF. Written as DNA, the CDR3 is TGTGCCAGCAGCTTATCACAGGGGAACACTGAAGCTTTCTTT. The V call is TRBV7-6, the J call TRBJ1-1, with a possible D match to TRBD1 (6 bases). The CDR3 has 14 residues. V was pared by 2 bases and J by 1 base, with 8 bases between. Germline CDR1 SGHVS, CDR2 FNYEAQ.

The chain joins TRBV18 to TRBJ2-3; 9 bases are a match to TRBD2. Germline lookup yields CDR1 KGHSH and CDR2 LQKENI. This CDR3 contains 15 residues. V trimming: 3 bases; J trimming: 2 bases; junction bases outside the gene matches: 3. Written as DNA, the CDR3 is TGTGCCAGCTCACCCGGCGGGGGGGCCACAGATACGCAGTATTTT. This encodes CASSPGGGATDTQYF.

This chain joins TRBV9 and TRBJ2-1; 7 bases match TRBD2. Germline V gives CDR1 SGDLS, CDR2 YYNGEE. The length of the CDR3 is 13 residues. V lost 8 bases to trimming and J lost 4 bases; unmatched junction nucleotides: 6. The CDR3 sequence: CASSSGVYNEQFF. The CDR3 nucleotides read TGTGCCAGTTCAAGCGGGGTGTACAATGAGCAGTTCTTC.

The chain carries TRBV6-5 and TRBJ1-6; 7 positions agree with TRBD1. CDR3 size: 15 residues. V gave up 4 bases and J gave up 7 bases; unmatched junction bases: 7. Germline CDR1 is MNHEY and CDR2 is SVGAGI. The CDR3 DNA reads TGTGCCAGCAGTTGGATGGGACAGAAAAATTCACCCCTCCACTTT. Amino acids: CASSWMGQKNSPLHF.